The sequence of this T cell receptor beta chain was determined in a study of shared clonotypes between healthy human individuals. Study-wide context: Used for every donor were three CD4 naive, three CD4 memory, two CD8 naive and one CD8 memory plate. Study outcomes and limitations: The genetic and exposure-history diversity represented was limited by few donors.

CD8 cells regarded as naive lacked CD45RO, were positively chosen for CCR7, and omitted terminally differentiated effector memory CD45RA+ cells. Data came from immunoSEQ multiplex PCR; TCRdb stores just in-frame clones and leaves some out. This table holds about 1,900,000 clones, about 95% found once. This CDR3 region has 13 residues. Germline V CDR1 and CDR2: MNHEY, SVGAGI. V was pared by 3 bases and J by 5 bases, with 10 bases between. Comment on this clone: Its antigen remains unidentified.

The sequence derives from a man younger than 35 in good health. The sample consisted of naive CD8+ T cells sorted from blood. J is TRBJ2-5 and V is TRBV6-5, with D unresolved. CDR3 nucleotides: TGTGCCAGCAGTTATACAGAAACCGAGACCCAGTACTTC. Protein: CASSYTETETQYF.